Below, 26 T cell receptor beta chains from the same sample are listed, as sequenced in a study of monozygotic twins with cystic fibrosis. Sequenced by immunoSEQ multiplex PCR; TCRdb stores in-frame clones only, minus some. This table has about 25,000 clones, about nine tenths appearing once. Sample: blood. Every receptor here comes from a girl aged 2 to 10 with cystic fibrosis.

The sample holds a few counts of this clone. The V and J genes are TRBV4-2 and TRBJ1-2; 8 bases line up with TRBD1. Germline V lookup: CDR1 LGHNA, CDR2 YNFKEQ. The CDR3 is made up of 14 amino acids. The V segment lost 1 base and the J segment 4 bases; nucleotides outside the gene matches: 2. In DNA, the CDR3 is TGTGCCAGCAGCCAAGGGGACAGGCTCTATGGCTACACCTTC. Protein product: CASSQGDRLYGYTF.

This clone was observed a single time. The chain has TRBV19 and TRBJ1-6; possible D gene TRBD1, 6 bases. The CDR3 is made up of 15 amino acids. V lost 4 bases and J lost 6, with 13 bases in between. Germline V lookup: CDR1 LNHDA, CDR2 SQIVND (reference sequence). The CDR3 is CASSTSGTPNSPLHF. CDR3 nucleotide sequence: TGTGCCAGTAGTACCTCCGGGACACCTAATTCACCCCTCCACTTT.

A single count supports this clone. The chain employs TRBV30 and TRBJ2-5; D unresolved. V lost 5 bases and J 4 bases, leaving 8 bases between the germline ends. The CDR3 runs to 11 residues. The V gene's germline CDR1 is GTSNPN and CDR2 SVGIG (reference sequence). The CDR3 spells CAWAVLETQYF. CDR3 DNA: TGTGCCTGGGCCGTTCTAGAGACCCAGTACTTC.

This sequence joins TRBV6-6 and TRBJ2-7; 9 positions match TRBD1. The CDR3 length is 13 residues. Germline trimming cut 6 bases from V and 2 bases from J; bases unmatched to any gene: 2. Germline V gives CDR1 MNHNY, CDR2 SVGAGI (reference sequence). The CDR3 sequence: CASSRDRAYEQYF. CDR3 sequence (DNA): TGTGCCAGCAGCCGGGACAGGGCCTACGAGCAGTACTTC.

The chain is built from TRBV19 and TRBJ2-6; D unresolved. The CDR3 extends over 16 amino acids. Germline lookup yields CDR1 LNHDA and CDR2 SQIVND (reference sequence). V was shortened by 2 bases and J by 0 bases, with 8 bases between the two germline ends. This chain's CDR3 is CASSISVHSGANVLTF. The CDR3 nucleotides read TGTGCCAGTAGTATAAGTGTCCACTCTGGGGCCAACGTCCTGACTTTC.

The V and J genes are TRBV21-1 and TRBJ2-3. TRBV21-1 is listed as a pseudogene. This CDR3 region has 12 residues. Here the CDR3 reads CASSYPGDTQYF. The CDR3, as DNA: TGTGCCAGCAGCTATCCTGGGGATACGCAGTATTTT.

This sequence joins TRBV15 and TRBJ2-7, with D possibly TRBD2 on 5 matching bases. V lost 0 bases, J lost 5 bases, and 23 bases lay in between. Per germline, CDR1 LNHNV and CDR2 YYDKDF (reference sequence). The CDR3 sequence is 18 residues long. This CDR3 is CATSRDPTRSGLINEQYF. CDR3 nucleotides: TGTGCCACCAGCAGAGATCCCACTAGATCGGGTCTTATAAACGAGCAGTACTTC.

V usage is TRBV7-2 and J usage is TRBJ2-2, with a possible D match to TRBD1 (5 bases). The CDR3 spans 13 residues. Trimming took 6 bases from V and 3 from J, leaving 8 bases between them. Per germline, CDR1 SGHTA and CDR2 FQGNSA. The CDR3 nucleotides are TGTGCCAGCAGAAAACAGGACACCGGGGAGCTGTTTTTT. Protein sequence: CASRKQDTGELFF.

Here the CDR3 DNA reads TGTGCCAGCAGCTTAGATCCTTCCGGGGAGCTGTTTTTT. Protein: CASSLDPSGELFF. The chain joins TRBV11-3 to TRBJ2-2; the D is unclear. The CDR3 runs 13 residues. V lost 0 bases to trimming and J lost 6 bases, with 5 bases between them. Germline CDR1 SGHNT, CDR2 YENEEA.

This clone was observed a handful of times. This chain uses TRBV9 with TRBJ1-2; perhaps TRBD1 as D (5 bases). The CDR3 has 15 amino acids. The V and J ends lost 1 base and 4 bases respectively, with 14 bases between them. The germline V gene has CDR1 SGDLS and CDR2 YYNGEE. Written as DNA, the CDR3 is TGTGCCAGCAGCGTATTCGACAGAGCTGTCTATGGCTACACCTTC. Amino acids: CASSVFDRAVYGYTF.

V usage is TRBV5-1 and J usage is TRBJ1-5, with D possibly TRBD1 on 5 matching bases. In germline, CDR1 is SGHRS, CDR2 YFSETQ. The V end lost 0 bases, the J end lost 5 bases, and 6 bases lay between the germline ends. The CDR3 contains 13 residues. The CDR3, as DNA: TGCGCCAGCAGCTTGGCGGGGCATCAGCCCCAGCATTTT. Its translation: CASSLAGHQPQHF.

The chain combines TRBV7-9 with TRBJ2-5; D possibly corresponds to TRBD1 (6 bases). The CDR3 contains 13 residues. Trimming shortened V by 6 bases and J by 4 bases, and 12 bases separated the two germline ends. Per germline, CDR1 SEHNR and CDR2 FQNEAQ (reference sequence). The CDR3 spells CASSLDSGETQYF. The CDR3 DNA reads as TGTGCCAGCAGTTTGGACAGTGGAGAGACCCAGTACTTC.

The chain uses TRBV4-3 and TRBJ2-7, with D unresolved. V was trimmed by 0 bases and J by 2 bases, leaving 8 bases between them. The CDR3 totals 14 residues. Germline V gene data show CDR1 as LGHNA and CDR2 as YSLEER. The CDR3: CASSQENAPYEQYF. The CDR3 DNA reads TGCGCCAGCAGCCAAGAAAATGCCCCCTACGAGCAGTACTTC.

The chain is built from TRBV9 and TRBJ1-2, with D perhaps TRBD1 (6 bases). This CDR3 is built from 13 residues. The germline gives CDR1 SGDLS, CDR2 YYNGEE. Trimming pared 2 bases from V and 7 bases from J, leaving 12 bases between. This CDR3 reads CASSVLQGIGYTF. The CDR3 DNA is TGTGCCAGCAGCGTCCTACAGGGAATTGGCTACACCTTC.

V and J are TRBV5-1 and TRBJ1-2; 7 nucleotides align to TRBD1. J lost 5 bases, V lost 2 bases, and 3 bases had no gene match. The germline gives CDR1 SGHRS, CDR2 YFSETQ. The CDR3 consists of 13 residues. In DNA form, the CDR3 reads TGCGCCAGCAGCTTTCCAGGGGGTTATGGCTACACCTTC. It codes for CASSFPGGYGYTF. The full variable domain, completed using reference TRBV5-1 and TRBJ1-2, is KAGVTQTPRYLIKTRGQQVTLSCSPISGHRSVSWYQQTPGQGLQFLFEYFSETQRNKGNFPGRFSGRQFSNSRSEMNVSTLELGDSALYLCASSFPGGYGYTFGSGTRLTVV.

V and J are TRBV4-1 and TRBJ2-5; no clear D. The V and J ends lost 0 bases and 7 bases respectively, with 0 bases between them. The germline V gene encodes CDR1 MGHRA and CDR2 YSYEKL. The CDR3 runs to 10 residues. The CDR3 protein is CASSQETQYF. The CDR3 bases are TGCGCCAGCAGCCAAGAGACCCAGTACTTC.

This chain links TRBV11-3 with TRBJ2-3; D may be TRBD2 (6 bases). This CDR3 is 14 amino acids long. V lost 0 bases and J lost 4, with 8 bases in between. Germline assignment: CDR1 SGHNT and CDR2 YENEEA. CDR3 DNA sequence: TGTGCCAGCAGCTTAGAACGGGGGTCAGATACGCAGTATTTT. It translates to CASSLERGSDTQYF. The complete variable domain, with remaining parts taken from reference TRBV11-3 and TRBJ2-3, reads EAGVVQSPRYKIIEKKQPVAFWCNPISGHNTLYWYLQNLGQGPELLIRYENEEAVDDSQLPKDRFSAERLKGVDSTLKIQPAELGDSAVYLCASSLERGSDTQYFGPGTRLTVL.

The chain joins TRBV18 to TRBJ1-1; D ambiguous. The CDR3 is 16 residues long. Trimming left V 4 bases short and J 0 bases short, with 15 bases between. Germline CDR1 KGHSH, CDR2 LQKENI. The CDR3 DNA sequence: TGTGCCAGCTCACTCGTACTCCAGGAGATGAACACTGAAGCTTTCTTT. Translated: CASSLVLQEMNTEAFF.

The V call is TRBV18, the J call TRBJ2-7, with D unresolved. V shed 4 bases and J shed 2 bases, with 9 bases lying between them. Germline V gives CDR1 KGHSH, CDR2 LQKENI. The CDR3 is 13 amino acids. The CDR3 DNA sequence: TGTGCCAGCTCACTAGGGCCGCCCTACGAGCAGTACTTC. Translating it yields CASSLGPPYEQYF.

The rearrangement joins TRBV4-1 to TRBJ1-1; no reliable D call. V lost 0 bases, J lost 5 bases, and 16 bases lay in between. The CDR3 runs 16 residues. CDR1 is MGHRA, CDR2 YSYEKL, per germline. CDR3 region: CASSQDPGGMRTEAFF. CDR3 sequence (DNA): TGCGCCAGCAGCCAAGACCCGGGAGGAATGAGAACTGAAGCTTTCTTT.

This chain uses TRBV29-1 with TRBJ2-6, with TRBD1 as a possible D gene (6 bases). Trimming stripped 1 base from V and 2 bases from J, with 6 bases between. CDR1 is SQVTM, CDR2 ANQGSEA, per germline. This CDR3 is built from 14 residues. CDR3 residues: CSVEGTAGANVLTF. The CDR3 DNA follows: TGCAGCGTTGAAGGGACAGCTGGGGCCAACGTCCTGACTTTC.

The chain joins TRBV5-4 to TRBJ2-5; 12 nucleotides line up with TRBD2. Germline loops: CDR1 SGHNT, CDR2 YYREEE (reference sequence). V lost 4 bases, J lost 2 bases, and 3 bases stayed unmatched. This CDR3 is 15 amino acids long. The chain's CDR3 is CASSGTSGPQETQYF. The DNA of the CDR3 is TGTGCCAGCAGCGGGACTAGCGGGCCACAAGAGACCCAGTACTTC. Using reference TRBV5-4 and TRBJ2-5 for the parts outside the CDR3, the full variable domain is ETGVTQSPTHLIKTRGQQVTLRCSSQSGHNTVSWYQQALGQGPQFIFQYYREEENGRGNFPPRFSGLQFPNYSSELNVNALELDDSALYLCASSGTSGPQETQYFGPGTRLLVL.

V usage is TRBV14 and J usage is TRBJ2-7; D possibly corresponds to TRBD2 (7 bases). There are 16 residues in the CDR3. V gave up 0 bases and J gave up 0 bases, with 12 bases separating them. Looked up from germline, CDR1 is SGHDN and CDR2 is FVKESK. The CDR3 DNA sequence: TGTGCCAGCAGCCAAGATAAGGGGGAGGGCTCCTACGAGCAGTACTTC. This gives the protein CASSQDKGEGSYEQYF.

The V gene is TRBV25-1, the J gene TRBJ2-1, with TRBD2 matching over 13 bases. The germline gives CDR1 MGHDK, CDR2 SYGVNS. The length of the CDR3 is 17 residues. V lost 2 bases, J lost 3 bases, and 4 bases stayed unmatched. The CDR3 DNA reads as TGTGCCAGCAGTGAAACTAGCGGGGGGGATCACTACAATGAGCAGTTCTTC. This sequence encodes CASSETSGGDHYNEQFF. The whole variable domain, remainder taken from reference TRBV25-1 and TRBJ2-1, is EADIYQTPRYLVIGTGKKITLECSQTMGHDKMYWYQQDPGMELHLIHYSYGVNSTEKGDLSSESTVSRIRTEHFPLTLESARPSHTSQYLCASSETSGGDHYNEQFFGPGTRLTVL.

The chain joins TRBV25-1 to TRBJ1-6; 7 nucleotides match TRBD1. The CDR3 spans 12 residues. After removal of 4 bases from V and 9 bases from J, the junction contained 0 bases not matched to a gene. CDR1 MGHDK and CDR2 SYGVNS come from the germline V gene. CDR3 sequence (DNA): TGTGCCAGCAGTGGACAGGGTTCACCCCTCCACTTT. It codes for CASSGQGSPLHF.

CDR3 loop: CASSQVSPRAQDPYEQYF. The CDR3 region has the DNA TGTGCCAGCAGCCAAGTCTCCCCCAGGGCGCAGGACCCCTACGAGCAGTACTTC. V and J are TRBV4-2 and TRBJ2-7, with D possibly matching TRBD1 (5 bases). CDR1 is LGHNA and CDR2 is YNFKEQ in the germline V gene. This CDR3 has 18 residues. Trimming shortened V by 1 base and J by 2 bases, and 21 bases separated the two germline ends.